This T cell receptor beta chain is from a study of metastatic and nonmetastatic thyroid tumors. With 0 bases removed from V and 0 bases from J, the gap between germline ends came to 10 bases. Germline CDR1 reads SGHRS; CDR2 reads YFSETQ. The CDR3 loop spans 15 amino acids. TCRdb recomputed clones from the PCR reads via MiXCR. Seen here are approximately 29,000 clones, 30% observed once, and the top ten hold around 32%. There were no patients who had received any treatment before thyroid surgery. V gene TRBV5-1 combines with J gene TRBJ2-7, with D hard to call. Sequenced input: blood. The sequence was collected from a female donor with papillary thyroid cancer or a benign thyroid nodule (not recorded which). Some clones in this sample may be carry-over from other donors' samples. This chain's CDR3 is CASSLASTYSYEQYF. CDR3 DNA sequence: TGCGCCAGCAGCTTGGCCTCGACCTACTCCTACGAGCAGTACTTC. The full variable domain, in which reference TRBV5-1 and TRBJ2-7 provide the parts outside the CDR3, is KAGVTQTPRYLIKTRGQQVTLSCSPISGHRSVSWYQQTPGQGLQFLFEYFSETQRNKGNFPGRFSGRQFSNSRSEMNVSTLELGDSALYLCASSLASTYSYEQYFGPGTRLTVT.